Following are 13 T cell receptor beta chains from one sample sequenced in a study of blood T cells in healthy people across ages. The use of a sample-barcoded 5' primer and a J-beta primer mix characterized a second PCR of roughly 7 to 12 cycles. Each CDR3 protein is one row after TCRdb ran MiXCR on the 5' RACE reads. The table lists some 1.4 million distinct CDR3 sequences, 35% to 45% of them singletons. Sequencing was carried out using blood. The source of these receptors is a woman aged 18-29 years in good health.

The V and J genes are TRBV7-2 and TRBJ2-7; tentative D call: TRBD2 (6 bases). CDR1 is SGHTA, CDR2 FQGNSA, per germline. CDR3 length: 14 residues. Trimming cost V 3 bases and J 2 bases, with 11 bases left between them. CDR3 coding DNA: TGTGCCAGCAGCTTTGGGGGGATAACCTACGAGCAGTACTTC. Translating gives CASSFGGITYEQYF. Variable domain in full (rest from reference TRBV7-2 and TRBJ2-7): GAGVSQSPSNKVTEKGKDVELRCDPISGHTALYWYRQSLGQGLEFLIYFQGNSAPDKSGLPSDRFSAERTGGSVSTLTIQRTQQEDSAVYLCASSFGGITYEQYFGPGTRLTVT.

This clonotype occurred a few times. The chain joins TRBV7-2 to TRBJ2-4; D may be TRBD1 (6 bases). Between the trimmed V and J ends, which lost 1 base and 0 bases, there was a span of 13 bases. Germline CDR1 is SGHTA and CDR2 is FQGNSA. The CDR3 has 17 residues. Here the CDR3 DNA reads TGTGCCAGCAGCTTAGTAGGACAGATTCTAGCCAAAAACATTCAGTACTTC. It encodes CASSLVGQILAKNIQYF.

The V and J genes are TRBV9 and TRBJ1-2; 9 bases fit TRBD1. This CDR3 has 17 amino acids. V dropped 3 bases and J dropped 0; count of bases not matched to a gene: 9. In germline, CDR1 is SGDLS, CDR2 YYNGEE. This CDR3 reads CASSGGEQGAPNYGYTF. In nucleotides, the CDR3 is TGTGCCAGCAGCGGAGGTGAACAGGGGGCACCTAACTATGGCTACACCTTC.

This sequence joins TRBV13 and TRBJ2-1; 13 positions agree with TRBD2. Germline values: CDR1 PRHDT, CDR2 FYEKMQ (reference sequence). The CDR3 consists of 18 residues. The V and J ends lost 1 base and 9 bases, in that order; junction bases with no gene match: 12. Written as DNA, the CDR3 is TGTGCCAGCAGCTTAGAAACCAGGACTAGCGGGAGCGGGCGTGAGCAGTTCTTC. Translation: CASSLETRTSGSGREQFF.

This chain joins TRBV20-1 and TRBJ2-1; 13 bases align to TRBD2. The CDR3 covers 15 residues. J gave up 5 bases and V 3 bases, and 4 bases lay outside the gene matches. Germline-derived CDR1 and CDR2 are DFQATT and SNEGSKA (reference sequence). For the CDR3, the DNA is TGCAGTGCTAGGGGACTAGCGGGGAACGACAATGAGCAGTTCTTC. The encoded protein is CSARGLAGNDNEQFF.

This clonotype was picked up a small number of times. Since a much larger clone is just one base distant, this may be a read error. The V and J genes are TRBV18 and TRBJ2-7, with 9 positions matching TRBD1. CDR1 and CDR2 (germline): KGHSH, LQKENI. This CDR3 has 14 amino acids. The junction had 5 bases not matched to a gene; V was cut back by 3 bases and J by 5 bases. The CDR3 DNA is TGTGCCAGCTCACCCGGGACAGGGTCCCACGAGCAGTACTTC. Protein product: CASSPGTGSHEQYF.

This clonotype has just a few counts. V usage is TRBV7-8 and J usage is TRBJ2-1; the match to TRBD2 covers 11 bases. From germline, CDR1 is SGHVS and CDR2 FQNEAQ. CDR3 length equals 15 residues. With 6 bases clipped from V and 4 bases from J, the junction kept 5 bases outside the gene matches. CDR3 coding DNA: TGTGCCAGCAGTGTTAGCGGGGGGGAATACAATGAGCAGTTCTTC. Translating gives CASSVSGGEYNEQFF.

This chain uses TRBV20-1 with TRBJ1-4; D unresolved. This CDR3 has 15 amino acids. V lost 0 bases and J lost 4, with 12 bases in between. CDR1 and CDR2 (germline): DFQATT, SNEGSKA (reference sequence). CDR3 sequence reads: CSARDQKISNEKLFF. The CDR3 DNA follows: TGCAGTGCTAGAGATCAGAAAATTAGTAATGAAAAACTGTTTTTT.

In its sample, this clonotype was seen a few times. The rearrangement links TRBV5-5 to TRBJ1-6; TRBD1 agrees at 9 bases. The CDR3 runs 14 residues. From germline, CDR1 is SGHKS and CDR2 YYEKEE (reference sequence). With V trimmed by 2 bases and J by 9 bases, 3 bases remained unmatched. The CDR3 loop is CASSLQGAGSPLHF. As DNA, the CDR3 is TGTGCCAGCAGCTTACAGGGGGCAGGTTCACCCCTCCACTTT.

CDR3 protein: CASSLKGHLKPGGQVADTQYF. CDR3 in DNA: TGTGCCAGCAGTTTAAAGGGACACCTAAAGCCGGGGGGCCAGGTTGCAGATACGCAGTATTTT. The V and J genes are TRBV27 and TRBJ2-3, with D perhaps TRBD2 (7 bases). Trimming removed 2 bases at V and 4 bases at J, with 31 bases between. In germline, CDR1 is MNHEY, CDR2 SMNVEV (reference sequence). This CDR3 comprises 21 residues.

This clonotype was seen only a few times. The J gene is TRBJ2-1, the V gene TRBV7-2; TRBD2 agrees at 7 bases. Germline V lookup: CDR1 SGHTA, CDR2 FQGNSA. The CDR3 has 19 residues. Germline trimming cut 1 base from V and 9 bases from J; bases unmatched to any gene: 21. The CDR3 sequence is CASSLGGWGGGSVSGEQFF. The CDR3 DNA reads TGTGCCAGCAGCTTAGGGGGTTGGGGTGGCGGGAGTGTGAGTGGTGAGCAGTTCTTC.

This clonotype was found once. The junction does not match germline at one end; this may be a read error. J is TRBJ2-1 and V is TRBV12-3 or TRBV12-4; TRBD1 matches 7 bases. CDR3 length equals 15 residues. The CDR3 region is CAGSRDSSPNNEQFF. CDR3 coding DNA: TGTGCCGGCAGCCGGGACAGTAGTCCCAACAATGAGCAGTTCTTC.

This clonotype was detected a few times. The chain is built from TRBV27 and TRBJ1-2, with a possible D match to TRBD1 (6 bases). With 3 bases removed from V and 8 bases from J, the gap between germline ends came to 10 bases. In germline, CDR1 is MNHEY, CDR2 SMNVEV (reference sequence). This CDR3 has 12 residues. The CDR3 is CASSFQGRGYTF. CDR3 in DNA: TGTGCCAGCAGTTTCCAGGGGAGAGGCTACACCTTC.